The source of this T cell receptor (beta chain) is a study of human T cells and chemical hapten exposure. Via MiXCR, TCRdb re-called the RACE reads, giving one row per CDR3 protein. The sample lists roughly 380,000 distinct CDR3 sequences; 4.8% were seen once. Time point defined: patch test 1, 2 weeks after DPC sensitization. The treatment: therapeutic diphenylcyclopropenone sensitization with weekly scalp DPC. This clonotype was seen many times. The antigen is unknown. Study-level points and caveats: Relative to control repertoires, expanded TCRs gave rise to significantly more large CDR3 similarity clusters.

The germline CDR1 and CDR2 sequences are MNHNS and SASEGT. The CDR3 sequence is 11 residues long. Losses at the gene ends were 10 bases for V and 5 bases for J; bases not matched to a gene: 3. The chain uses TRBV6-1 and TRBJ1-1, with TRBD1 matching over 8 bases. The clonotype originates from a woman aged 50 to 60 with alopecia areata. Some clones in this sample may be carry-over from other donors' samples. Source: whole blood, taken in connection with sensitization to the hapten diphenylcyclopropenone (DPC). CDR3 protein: CATGGATEAFF. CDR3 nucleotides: TGTGCCACAGGGGGCGCGACTGAAGCTTTCTTT.